This T cell receptor beta chain was sequenced in a study of control samples from healthy donors and cancer patients. Per the germline V gene, CDR1 is WSHSY and CDR2 is SAAADI. The CDR3 length is 13 residues. Clones were read by immunoSEQ multiplex PCR, and TCRdb kept only the in-frame ones, dropping some. The sample has about 74,000 clones, nearly 90% seen once. As regards this clone: At one end, the junction sequence differs from germline, possibly due to a read error.

This receptor was identified in a woman aged 45-65 years in good health. V and J are TRBV10-2 and TRBJ1-6; D is undetermined. Sample: blood. CDR3 coding DNA: TGCGGCAGCAGCCCGGGTAGGAATTCACCCCTCCACTTT. It translates to CGSSPGRNSPLHF.